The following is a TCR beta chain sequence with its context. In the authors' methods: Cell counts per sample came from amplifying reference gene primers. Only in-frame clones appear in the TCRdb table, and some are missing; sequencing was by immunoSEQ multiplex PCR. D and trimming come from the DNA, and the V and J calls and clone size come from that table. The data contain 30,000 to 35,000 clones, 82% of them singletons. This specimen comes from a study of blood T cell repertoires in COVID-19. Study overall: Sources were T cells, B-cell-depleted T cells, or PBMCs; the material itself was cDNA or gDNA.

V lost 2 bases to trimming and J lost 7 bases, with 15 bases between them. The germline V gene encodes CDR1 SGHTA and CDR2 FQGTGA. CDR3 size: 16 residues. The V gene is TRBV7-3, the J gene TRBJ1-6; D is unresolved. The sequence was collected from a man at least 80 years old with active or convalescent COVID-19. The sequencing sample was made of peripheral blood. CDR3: CASSLLGKVHNSPLHF. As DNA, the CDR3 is TGTGCCAGCAGCTTATTGGGCAAGGTTCACAATTCACCCCTCCACTTT.